A single sample gave rise to the 19 T cell receptor beta chains below, sequenced in a study of T cells in Graves' hyperthyroidism and ophthalmopathy. The investigators amplified TCR beta CDR3 regions from RNA transcripts. In the first-round RT-PCR of the TCR CDR3, the HTBI primer set was used. One entry per CDR3 protein, called by TCRdb with MiXCR from the multiplex PCR reads. This sample has about 400,000 distinct CDR3 sequences, with about 13% found just once. The specimen was blood. These receptors came from a young woman with Graves' hyperthyroidism.

This clonotype was counted ten times or more. The chain employs TRBV12-3 or TRBV12-4 and TRBJ2-2; D gene uncertain. This CDR3 is built from 11 residues. V lost 9 bases, J lost 3 bases, and 5 bases lay in between. As DNA, the CDR3 is TGTGCCAGTGAGTACACCGGGGAGCTGTTTTTT. Residues: CASEYTGELFF.

This clonotype came up a few times. The CDR3 coding sequence is TGTGCCAGTAGTACCCTCGGCGGAACTGGAAACACCATATATTTT. Translated, it gives CASSTLGGTGNTIYF. This sequence joins TRBV19 and TRBJ1-3; D gene ambiguous. This CDR3 is built from 15 residues. Germline CDR1 is LNHDA and CDR2 is SQIVND (reference sequence). The V end lost 4 bases, the J end lost 2 bases, and 12 bases lay between the germline ends. The variable domain in full, completed from reference TRBV19 and TRBJ1-3, reads DGGITQSPKYLFRKEGQNVTLSCEQNLNHDAMYWYRQDPGQGLRLIYYSQIVNDFQKGDIAEGYSVSREKKESFPLTVTSAQKNPTAFYLCASSTLGGTGNTIYFGEGSWLTVV.

In this sample, this clonotype turned up many times. The V gene is TRBV19, the J gene TRBJ2-1; 14 bases fit TRBD2. The CDR3 is made up of 16 amino acids. The J segment lost 8 bases and the V segment lost 4 bases, leaving 7 bases of the junction unmatched. From germline, CDR1 is LNHDA and CDR2 SQIVND (reference sequence). The CDR3 loop reads CASSRGLAGERHEQFF. The CDR3 region has the DNA TGTGCCAGTAGTAGGGGACTAGCGGGGGAGAGGCATGAGCAGTTCTTC.

This sequence joins TRBV9 and TRBJ2-1; TRBD2 aligns across 7 bases. V was clipped by 4 bases and J by 8 bases; unmatched bases: 15. The CDR3 totals 16 residues. The germline CDR1 and CDR2 sequences are SGDLS and YYNGEE. The DNA of the CDR3 is TGTGCCAGCAGCCCCCGTCCGAGGGGACTAAGCCATGAGCAGTTCTTC. As protein: CASSPRPRGLSHEQFF.

This clonotype has just a few counts. V gene TRBV12-3 or TRBV12-4 combines with J gene TRBJ2-7, with 8 positions matching TRBD1. The CDR3 sequence is 16 residues long. V dropped 3 bases and J dropped 2; count of bases not matched to a gene: 9. The CDR3 spells CASSFSMGQETYEQYF. CDR3 sequence (DNA): TGTGCCAGCAGTTTTTCCATGGGACAGGAGACCTACGAGCAGTACTTC.

Concerning this clonotype: This may come from a read error, since a much larger clone is one base off. As DNA, the CDR3 is TGTGCCAGCTCACCGTCGGCAGGGGGCTCCTACGAGCAGTACTTC. The encoded protein is CASSPSAGGSYEQYF. The chain uses TRBV18 and TRBJ2-7; 7 nucleotides match TRBD1. Trimming took 3 bases from V and 0 from J; bases not matched to a gene: 5. Germline V lookup: CDR1 KGHSH, CDR2 LQKENI. The CDR3 consists of 15 residues.

The chain links TRBV20-1 to TRBJ1-2; TRBD1 might be the D (5 bases). CDR3 size: 15 residues. Germline CDR1 reads DFQATT; CDR2 reads SNEGSKA (reference sequence). Trimming removed 0 bases at V and 2 bases at J, with 13 bases between. The CDR3 DNA follows: TGCAGTGCTAGAGATCGTGGGGCGTCGAACTATGGCTACACCTTC. Amino acids: CSARDRGASNYGYTF.

This clonotype was counted at least ten times. V and J are TRBV20-1 and TRBJ2-7, with TRBD2 matching over 15 bases. The CDR3 is 18 amino acids. V shed 0 bases, J shed 5 bases, and the junction held 11 bases outside the gene matches. CDR1 and CDR2 from the germline V gene are DFQATT and SNEGSKA (reference sequence). The CDR3: CSARDWRTSGRVNDEQYF. In nucleotides, the CDR3 is TGCAGTGCTAGAGATTGGCGGACTAGCGGGAGGGTTAACGACGAGCAGTACTTC.

A few counts support this clonotype. This chain links TRBV4-3 with TRBJ2-1, with D possibly TRBD2 on 5 matching bases. From germline, CDR1 is LGHNA and CDR2 YSLEER. V was clipped by 3 bases and J by 8 bases, with 11 bases between them. This CDR3 spans 13 amino acids. The CDR3 loop is CASSQGSAYEQFF. The CDR3 DNA is TGCGCCAGCAGCCAGGGGAGCGCCTATGAGCAGTTCTTC.

The table lists this clonotype with many counts. V and J are TRBV20-1 and TRBJ2-5; 8 nucleotides line up with TRBD2. Trimming took 0 bases from V and 4 from J; bases not matched to a gene: 7. This CDR3 region has 15 residues. Germline CDR1 and CDR2: DFQATT and SNEGSKA (reference sequence). The CDR3 region is CSARELTGGTETQYF. In nucleotides, the CDR3 is TGCAGTGCTAGAGAGTTAACGGGAGGGACAGAGACCCAGTACTTC.

This clonotype has a count of ten or more. V is TRBV20-1 and J is TRBJ2-7, with 9 bases matching TRBD2. The CDR3 is 16 residues long. Looked up from germline, CDR1 is DFQATT and CDR2 is SNEGSKA (reference sequence). The V gene end was trimmed by 1 base and the J gene end by 1 base; junction bases not matched to a gene: 8. Here the CDR3 reads CSARGLVAGESYEQYF. The CDR3 DNA follows: TGCAGTGCTAGAGGCTTAGTAGCGGGAGAATCCTACGAGCAGTACTTC.

The gene calls are TRBV19 and TRBJ2-7; D gene ambiguous. This CDR3 has 13 residues. Trimming removed 1 base at V and 2 bases at J, with 6 bases between. The germline gives CDR1 LNHDA, CDR2 SQIVND (reference sequence). CDR3 region: CASSIAVTYEQYF. The CDR3 coding sequence is TGTGCCAGTAGTATAGCTGTAACCTACGAGCAGTACTTC.

Only a few counts were recorded for this clonotype. The chain employs TRBV11-2 and TRBJ2-2; D remains unclear. Germline V gene data show CDR1 as SGHAT and CDR2 as FQNNGV. The CDR3 has 13 residues. Between the trimmed V and J ends, which lost 3 bases and 12 bases, there was a span of 14 bases. CDR3 DNA sequence: TGTGCCAGCAGCTTCATCAGGACGTGGCAGCTGTTTTTT. Residues: CASSFIRTWQLFF.

This clonotype showed up many times. The chain combines TRBV7-9 with TRBJ2-1; 9 bases fit TRBD1. V lost 5 bases, J lost 5 bases, and 4 bases stayed unmatched. Germline V gene data show CDR1 as SEHNR and CDR2 as FQNEAQ (reference sequence). This CDR3 is 14 amino acids long. Written as DNA, the CDR3 is TGTGCCAGCAGCACGGGACAGGGTAACAATGAGCAGTTCTTC. Amino acids: CASSTGQGNNEQFF.

This clonotype appeared a few times. The chain's CDR3 is CASSVGTGDGYTF. Here the CDR3 DNA reads TGTGCCAGCAGCGTCGGGACAGGAGATGGCTACACCTTC. The rearrangement joins TRBV9 to TRBJ1-2; 8 bases map to TRBD1. Germline-derived CDR1 and CDR2 are SGDLS and YYNGEE. The CDR3 contains 13 residues. Trimming took 2 bases from V and 6 from J; bases not matched to a gene: 3.

This clonotype has more than one count but fewer than ten. The chain is built from TRBV19 and TRBJ2-1; 14 nucleotides match TRBD2. The germline CDR1 and CDR2 sequences are LNHDA and SQIVND (reference sequence). The CDR3 is 17 amino acids. V trimming: 7 bases; J trimming: 3 bases; junction bases outside the gene matches: 8. DNA of the CDR3: TGTGCCAGTAAGGGACTAGCGGGAGTGATCAACTACAATGAGCAGTTCTTC. Its protein product is CASKGLAGVINYNEQFF.

This clonotype was detected many times. The chain recombines TRBV6-1 with TRBJ1-2, with a weak D call TRBD1 (5 bases). Germline V gene lookup returns CDR1 MNHNS and CDR2 SASEGT. The length of the CDR3 is 15 residues. Trimming pared 4 bases from V and 7 bases from J, leaving 19 bases between. CDR3 loop: CASSVLGTPLFGYTF. The CDR3 nucleotides read TGTGCCAGCAGTGTCCTCGGGACGCCTCTCTTTGGCTACACCTTC.

This clonotype was seen at least ten times. The rearrangement joins TRBV20-1 to TRBJ2-2, with a tentative D call TRBD2 (5 bases). The germline V gene encodes CDR1 DFQATT and CDR2 SNEGSKA (reference sequence). The CDR3 loop spans 14 amino acids. V was shortened by 0 bases and J by 5 bases, with 10 bases between the two germline ends. This CDR3 reads CSARDDSGTGELFF. CDR3 nucleotides: TGCAGTGCTAGAGATGACTCGGGGACCGGGGAGCTGTTTTTT.

Ten or more counts support this clonotype. The V call is TRBV6-1, the J call TRBJ1-4, with D possibly matching TRBD1 (5 bases). Trimming removed 0 bases from V and 3 bases from J, with 11 bases in between. The CDR3 extends over 16 amino acids. In germline, CDR1 is MNHNS, CDR2 SASEGT. The CDR3 loop is CASSEALGGSNEKLFF. The CDR3 DNA reads TGTGCCAGCAGTGAAGCGCTCGGGGGATCTAATGAAAAACTGTTTTTT.